Below are 15 T cell receptor beta chains sequenced from a single sample in a study of T cell changes during pregnancy in multiple sclerosis. Measured with immunoSEQ multiplex PCR; TCRdb has only the in-frame clones, and not every one. The data show about 98,000 clones, around 90% seen once. The material sequenced was peripheral blood, taken after pregnancy. The source is a female donor in good health, enrolled as a control in a pregnancy study.

V gene TRBV6-4 combines with J gene TRBJ2-3; possible D gene TRBD2, 6 bases. The length of the CDR3 is 14 residues. Per the germline V gene, CDR1 is MRHNA and CDR2 is SNTAGT. V shed 3 bases and J shed 6 bases, with 13 bases lying between them. CDR3 coding DNA: TGTGCCAGCAGTGAGGGGGGAGAAGTGGATACGCAGTATTTT. It translates to CASSEGGEVDTQYF.

The chain combines TRBV6-5 with TRBJ2-7; D may be TRBD2 (5 bases). The CDR3 loop spans 14 amino acids. The V gene's germline CDR1 is MNHEY and CDR2 SVGAGI. V shed 6 bases and J shed 5 bases, with 17 bases lying between them. CDR3 nucleotide sequence: TGTGCCAGCAGGCTGACCCGGGTCGGGGACGAGCAGTACTTC. Protein: CASRLTRVGDEQYF.

This clone was recorded a few times. The rearrangement links TRBV6-5 to TRBJ1-1; no firm D call. Between the trimmed V and J ends, which lost 2 bases and 3 bases, there was a span of 13 bases. Germline values: CDR1 MNHEY, CDR2 SVGAGI. This CDR3 is 15 amino acids long. The CDR3 nucleotides are TGTGCCAGCAGTTACCAAAGAAGGCGGGACACTGAAGCTTTCTTT. This gives the protein CASSYQRRRDTEAFF.

J is TRBJ2-1 and V is TRBV30, with 13 bases lining up with TRBD2. The CDR3 has 15 residues. CDR1 is GTSNPN and CDR2 is SVGIG in the germline V gene (reference sequence). V trimming: 5 bases; J trimming: 4 bases; junction bases outside the gene matches: 5. The CDR3 sequence: CAWGGGLAGYNEQFF. The DNA of the CDR3 is TGTGCCTGGGGCGGGGGACTAGCGGGGTACAATGAGCAGTTCTTC.

The chain uses TRBV4-1 and TRBJ1-2; D is undetermined. Trimming removed 0 bases from V and 4 bases from J, with 15 bases in between. The CDR3 has 16 amino acids. The germline gives CDR1 MGHRA, CDR2 YSYEKL. DNA for the CDR3: TGCGCCAGCAGCCAAGATTCTTCCCCCTGGAGCTATGGCTACACCTTC. Translation gives CASSQDSSPWSYGYTF.

The table lists this clone with a count of one. The chain carries TRBV7-2 and TRBJ2-1, with 11 bases lining up with TRBD2. V was pared by 1 base and J by 6 bases, with 5 bases of the junction left unmatched. Germline V CDR1 and CDR2: SGHTA, FQGNSA. CDR3 length equals 16 residues. CDR3 sequence: CASSLGWGTSGNEQFF. CDR3 sequence (DNA): TGTGCCAGCAGCTTAGGGTGGGGGACTAGCGGCAATGAGCAGTTCTTC.

This chain uses TRBV5-1 with TRBJ2-7, with 7 bases matching TRBD2. The CDR3 loop spans 17 amino acids. The germline gives CDR1 SGHRS, CDR2 YFSETQ. The trim removed 4 bases at V and 2 bases at J, leaving 15 bases unmatched. The CDR3 loop is CASSPRTTSAMTYEQYF. Written as DNA, the CDR3 is TGCGCCAGCAGCCCCAGAACCACTAGCGCGATGACCTACGAGCAGTACTTC.

The chain uses TRBV5-1 and TRBJ2-2, with TRBD1 as a possible D gene (5 bases). The V end was cut by 0 bases, the J end by 6 bases, with 12 bases between. The CDR3 consists of 15 residues. The germline CDR1 and CDR2 sequences are SGHRS and YFSETQ. CDR3 nucleotide sequence: TGCGCCAGCAGCTTGGGGGCTACAGGCGCCGGGGAGCTGTTTTTT. Translating gives CASSLGATGAGELFF.

The rearrangement uses TRBV5-4 and TRBJ1-1; D possibly corresponds to TRBD1 (6 bases). The CDR3 runs 16 residues. Germline CDR1 SGHNT, CDR2 YYREEE (reference sequence). Trimming removed 0 bases from V and 1 base from J, with 13 bases in between. For the CDR3, the DNA is TGTGCCAGCAGCTTGGGGCATGGACAGAGGAACACTGAAGCTTTCTTT. It encodes CASSLGHGQRNTEAFF.

This clone turned up a few times. The V call is TRBV6-5, the J call TRBJ1-2; weak D call: TRBD1 (6 bases). The CDR3 sequence is 12 residues long. V gave up 5 bases and J gave up 6 bases, with 10 bases separating them. The germline V gene has CDR1 MNHEY and CDR2 SVGAGI. As DNA, the CDR3 is TGTGCCAGCAGTAAATACAGGGATGGCTACACCTTC. Translation: CASSKYRDGYTF.

This clone was seen only once. The V gene is TRBV11-2, the J gene TRBJ2-1; 8 nucleotides line up with TRBD2. CDR3 length: 15 residues. V gave up 1 base and J gave up 5 bases; unmatched junction bases: 4. Germline CDR1 is SGHAT and CDR2 is FQNNGV. CDR3: CASSLGGGGNNEQFF. CDR3 DNA: TGTGCCAGCAGCTTAGGGGGCGGGGGGAACAATGAGCAGTTCTTC. The whole variable domain, filled in from reference TRBV11-2 and TRBJ2-1, reads EAGVAQSPRYKIIEKRQSVAFWCNPISGHATLYWYQQILGQGPKLLIQFQNNGVVDDSQLPKDRFSAERLKGVDSTLKIQPAKLEDSAVYLCASSLGGGGNNEQFFGPGTRLTVL.

The V gene is TRBV27, the J gene TRBJ1-5; the D gene is possibly TRBD1 (6 bases). This CDR3 comprises 18 residues. V was shortened by 7 bases and J by 0 bases, with 22 bases between the two germline ends. CDR1 and CDR2 from the germline V gene are MNHEY and SMNVEV (reference sequence). In nucleotides, the CDR3 is TGTGCCAGCAAACTAAAGGGACAAGGTAGTTATAGCAATCAGCCCCAGCATTTT. Its protein is CASKLKGQGSYSNQPQHF.

V is TRBV19 and J is TRBJ1-4; perhaps TRBD1 as D (6 bases). V was clipped by 9 bases and J by 8 bases, with 22 bases between them. The CDR3 consists of 15 residues. Germline lookup yields CDR1 LNHDA and CDR2 SQIVND (reference sequence). The CDR3 here is CASLDHTGTKEKLFF. The CDR3 region has the DNA TGTGCCAGCCTTGACCATACCGGGACAAAGGAAAAACTGTTTTTT. Variable domain in full (rest from reference TRBV19 and TRBJ1-4): DGGITQSPKYLFRKEGQNVTLSCEQNLNHDAMYWYRQDPGQGLRLIYYSQIVNDFQKGDIAEGYSVSREKKESFPLTVTSAQKNPTAFYLCASLDHTGTKEKLFFGSGTQLSVL.

The V and J genes are TRBV28 and TRBJ2-2; 9 nucleotides line up with TRBD1. After removal of 7 bases from V and 3 bases from J, the junction contained 6 bases not matched to a gene. There are 15 residues in the CDR3. Germline V CDR1 and CDR2: MDHEN, SYDVKM. CDR3 in DNA: TGTGCCAGCACCAGGGACAGGGCTTACACCGGGGAGCTGTTTTTT. It codes for CASTRDRAYTGELFF.

The chain joins TRBV6-5 to TRBJ1-5; tentative D call: TRBD1 (5 bases). The CDR3 runs to 14 residues. V was cut by 6 bases and J by 0 bases, with 9 bases left in between. Germline V gives CDR1 MNHEY, CDR2 SVGAGI. This CDR3 reads CASSPDSSNQPQHF. The CDR3 DNA sequence: TGTGCCAGCAGCCCCGACAGTAGCAATCAGCCCCAGCATTTT.